These 27 T cell receptor beta chains were all obtained from the same sample, sequenced in a study of PD-1 blockade in classical Hodgkin lymphoma. Every one of the patients relapsed after autologous stem cell transplantation (brentuximab vedotin exposure was variable). The assay was immunoSEQ multiplex PCR, and TCRdb's table has in-frame clones only and misses some. The sample shows 66,000 or so clones, roughly two thirds of them seen only once. Sequenced material: peripheral blood mononuclear cells (PBMCs), taken before the second cycle of nivolumab. The receptors shown here come from a human donor with classical Hodgkin lymphoma.

This chain links TRBV19 with TRBJ1-2; the D is unclear. The ends were cut back, 3 bases at V and 4 bases at J, with 12 bases in the middle. There are 14 residues in the CDR3. CDR1 is LNHDA and CDR2 is SQIVND in the germline V gene (reference sequence). The CDR3 coding sequence is TGTGCCAGTAGTATTGAGGCAGCAAGCTATGGCTACACCTTC. As protein: CASSIEAASYGYTF. Full variable domain (remainder filled in from reference TRBV19 and TRBJ1-2): DGGITQSPKYLFRKEGQNVTLSCEQNLNHDAMYWYRQDPGQGLRLIYYSQIVNDFQKGDIAEGYSVSREKKESFPLTVTSAQKNPTAFYLCASSIEAASYGYTFGSGTRLTVV.

V gene TRBV19 combines with J gene TRBJ1-1, with TRBD1 as a possible D gene (5 bases). CDR1 LNHDA and CDR2 SQIVND come from the germline V gene (reference sequence). This CDR3 comprises 15 residues. Trimming cost V 5 bases and J 5 bases, with 18 bases left between them. The CDR3 loop is CASSETGTWGTEAFF. CDR3 bases: TGTGCCAGTAGTGAGACGGGGACTTGGGGGACTGAAGCTTTCTTT.

The V gene is TRBV28, the J gene TRBJ1-1; no clear D. This CDR3 spans 14 amino acids. V lost 4 bases to trimming and J lost 4 bases, with 13 bases between them. Germline-derived CDR1 and CDR2 are MDHEN and SYDVKM. The CDR3 sequence: CASSSLAARTEAFF. The CDR3 bases are TGTGCCAGCAGTTCCCTGGCGGCTCGCACTGAAGCTTTCTTT.

The J gene is TRBJ2-7, the V gene TRBV11-3, with D perhaps matching TRBD1 (6 bases). This CDR3 has 13 amino acids. Germline CDR1 is SGHNT and CDR2 is YENEEA. Between the trimmed V and J ends, which lost 11 bases and 2 bases, there was a span of 16 bases. The DNA of the CDR3 is TGTGCCCATTGGGCAGGGGTCACCTACGAGCAGTACTTC. Protein product: CAHWAGVTYEQYF.

This chain links TRBV6-5 with TRBJ1-1, with D possibly matching TRBD1 (6 bases). CDR1 MNHEY and CDR2 SVGAGI come from the germline V gene. V was cut by 5 bases and J by 13 bases, with 14 bases left in between. CDR3 length: 11 residues. CDR3 in DNA: TGTGCCAGCAGTACTACAGGGAGTTGTTTCTTT. It codes for CASSTTGSCFF.

The chain couples TRBV5-1 to TRBJ2-3; D is unresolved. V was trimmed by 0 bases and J by 3 bases, leaving 5 bases between them. Germline V gene sequence: CDR1 SGHRS, CDR2 YFSETQ. The CDR3 is 13 amino acids. CDR3 sequence reads: CASSLDGTDTQYF. CDR3 coding DNA: TGCGCCAGCAGCTTGGACGGGACAGATACGCAGTATTTT. Full variable domain (missing parts from reference TRBV5-1 and TRBJ2-3): KAGVTQTPRYLIKTRGQQVTLSCSPISGHRSVSWYQQTPGQGLQFLFEYFSETQRNKGNFPGRFSGRQFSNSRSEMNVSTLELGDSALYLCASSLDGTDTQYFGPGTRLTVL.

This chain's CDR3 is CASSETYEQYF. The CDR3 DNA is TGTGCCAGCAGTGAGACCTACGAGCAGTACTTC. V and J are TRBV25-1 and TRBJ2-7; D is undetermined. CDR1 is MGHDK and CDR2 is SYGVNS in the germline V gene. This CDR3 has 11 residues. The V end lost 3 bases, the J end lost 2 bases, and 2 bases lay between the germline ends.

This clone was seen just once. One base away lies a much larger clone, so this may be a sequencing read error. The CDR3 does not end in the conserved phenylalanine or tryptophan, so this is likely a read error. The chain uses TRBV6-6 and TRBJ1-6; 11 positions match TRBD1. The germline gives CDR1 MNHNY, CDR2 SVGAGI (reference sequence). The CDR3 runs to 15 residues. Unmatched junction bases numbered 6, after V lost 4 bases and J lost 10 bases. The CDR3 spells CASSFGQGAQSPLHL. The DNA of the CDR3 is TGTGCCAGCAGTTTCGGACAGGGGGCCCAATCACCCCTCCACTTG.

V and J are TRBV7-6 and TRBJ2-5; D is possibly TRBD2 (6 bases). This CDR3 is 14 amino acids long. V dropped 5 bases and J dropped 5 bases, with 15 bases sitting between them. Looked up from germline, CDR1 is SGHVS and CDR2 is FNYEAQ. CDR3 loop: CASSKGGPQETQYF. CDR3 sequence (DNA): TGTGCCAGCAGCAAGGGAGGCCCCCAGGAGACCCAGTACTTC.

The V gene is TRBV5-1, the J gene TRBJ2-5; 7 positions match TRBD1. Looked up from germline, CDR1 is SGHRS and CDR2 is YFSETQ. With V trimmed by 7 bases and J by 2 bases, 11 bases remained unmatched. The CDR3 runs to 15 residues. The CDR3 nucleotides read TGCGCCAGCCGGGACAGCGGTTTCAGACAAGAGACCCAGTACTTC. It yields the protein CASRDSGFRQETQYF.

V usage is TRBV30 and J usage is TRBJ1-1, with D unresolved. CDR1 and CDR2 (germline): GTSNPN, SVGIG (reference sequence). The V and J ends lost 3 bases and 8 bases respectively, with 16 bases between them. There are 13 residues in the CDR3. CDR3 nucleotide sequence: TGTGCCTGGAGGGATCCGCCCCGCAAAGAAGCTTTCTTT. It encodes CAWRDPPRKEAFF.

The genes are TRBV30 and TRBJ1-4; TRBD1 aligns across 10 bases. The CDR3 is made up of 14 amino acids. The junction had 6 bases not matched to a gene; V was cut back by 3 bases and J by 8 bases. From germline, CDR1 is GTSNPN and CDR2 SVGIG (reference sequence). Here the CDR3 reads CAWSLTGGNEKLFF. CDR3 DNA sequence: TGTGCCTGGAGCCTGACAGGGGGCAACGAAAAACTGTTTTTT.

The chain links TRBV30 to TRBJ1-6, with D perhaps TRBD1 (5 bases). Germline V CDR1 and CDR2: GTSNPN, SVGIG (reference sequence). This CDR3 has 16 amino acids. V was cut by 0 bases and J by 0 bases, with 9 bases left in between. CDR3 residues: CAWSVGGSSYNSPLHF. CDR3 bases: TGTGCCTGGAGTGTCGGGGGGAGCTCCTATAATTCACCCCTCCACTTT.

The V gene is TRBV25-1, the J gene TRBJ2-3, with 7 positions matching TRBD1. This CDR3 contains 15 residues. In germline, CDR1 is MGHDK, CDR2 SYGVNS. The trim removed 5 bases at V and 4 bases at J, leaving 9 bases unmatched. The chain's CDR3 is CASSKGGSTADTQYF. The DNA for the CDR3 is TGTGCCAGCAGTAAAGGGGGCAGTACTGCAGATACGCAGTATTTT.

The genes are TRBV6-1 and TRBJ1-1; D call uncertain. V was shortened by 6 bases and J by 0 bases, with 8 bases between the two germline ends. CDR3 length: 13 amino acids. The germline gives CDR1 MNHNS, CDR2 SASEGT. DNA for the CDR3: TGTGCCAGCAGAGCGTACATGAACACTGAAGCTTTCTTT. This codes for CASRAYMNTEAFF.

The genes are TRBV28 and TRBJ1-2; tentatively, D is TRBD1 (6 bases). The CDR3 has 16 amino acids. Germline CDR1 reads MDHEN; CDR2 reads SYDVKM. Deletions cut 10 bases from V and 0 bases from J, with 21 bases between. The CDR3 loop reads CATKLPVGGANYGYTF. Here the CDR3 DNA reads TGTGCCACCAAACTACCGGTAGGGGGAGCTAACTATGGCTACACCTTC.

The chain joins TRBV6-6 to TRBJ2-7; the D is unclear. The germline gives CDR1 MNHNY, CDR2 SVGAGI (reference sequence). This CDR3 is 16 amino acids long. Trimming stripped 4 bases from V and 4 bases from J, with 20 bases between. CDR3 protein: CASSSTAFTIPYEQYF. The CDR3 nucleotides read TGTGCCAGCAGTTCCACGGCCTTCACCATCCCTTACGAGCAGTACTTC.

V usage is TRBV11-1 and J usage is TRBJ1-5; 7 bases fit TRBD1. Losses at the gene ends were 4 bases for V and 4 bases for J; bases not matched to a gene: 10. CDR1 is SGHAT and CDR2 is FQDESV in the germline V gene (reference sequence). This CDR3 is 16 amino acids long. CDR3 DNA: TGTGCCAGCAGCTCCCGGGACAGAATGGGGAATCAGCCCCAGCATTTT. It translates to CASSSRDRMGNQPQHF. The variable domain in full, with the rest retrieved from reference TRBV11-1 and TRBJ1-5, is EAEVAQSPRYKITEKSQAVAFWCDPISGHATLYWYRQILGQGPELLVQFQDESVVDDSQLPKDRFSAERLKGVDSTLKIQPAELGDSAMYLCASSSRDRMGNQPQHFGDGTRLSIL.

This chain links TRBV7-9 with TRBJ2-1, with D perhaps matching TRBD1 (6 bases). The germline CDR1 and CDR2 sequences are SEHNR and FQNEAQ (reference sequence). Trimming took off 2 bases at V and 8 bases at J, with 19 bases between the two ends. This CDR3 has 16 residues. The DNA for the CDR3 is TGTGCCAGCAGCTTAAAAATCACAGGGAATTGGGATGAGCAGTTCTTC. Translation gives CASSLKITGNWDEQFF. Full variable domain (remainder filled in from reference TRBV7-9 and TRBJ2-1): DTGVSQNPRHKITKRGQNVTFRCDPISEHNRLYWYRQTLGQGPEFLTYFQNEAQLEKSRLLSDRFSAERPKGSFSTLEIQRTEQGDSAMYLCASSLKITGNWDEQFFGPGTRLTVL.

The chain combines TRBV10-1 with TRBJ1-1; 8 positions match TRBD1. The length of the CDR3 is 12 residues. With V trimmed by 9 bases and J by 1 base, 1 base remained unmatched. Germline V gene sequence: CDR1 WNHNN, CDR2 SYGVQD (reference sequence). In DNA, the CDR3 is TGCGCCAGAGGACAGGGGAACACTGAAGCTTTCTTT. Its translation is CARGQGNTEAFF.

The chain combines TRBV28 with TRBJ1-4; 9 bases agree with TRBD1. Per the germline V gene, CDR1 is MDHEN and CDR2 is SYDVKM. The CDR3 totals 16 residues. Trimming took 10 bases from V and 2 from J; bases not matched to a gene: 11. This CDR3 is CATHLGTGQTNEKLFF. The CDR3 DNA sequence: TGTGCCACTCACCTGGGGACAGGGCAGACTAATGAAAAACTGTTTTTT.

This clone has a handful of counts. This same CDR3 is encoded by further DNA sequences in the sample. This rearrangement joins TRBV5-1 to TRBJ1-1; D is uncertain. Germline CDR1 reads SGHRS; CDR2 reads YFSETQ. The CDR3 is made up of 14 amino acids. Trimming took off 0 bases at V and 0 bases at J, with 6 bases between the two ends. CDR3 in DNA: TGCGCCAGCAGCTTGGGGGGTATGAACACTGAAGCTTTCTTT. As protein: CASSLGGMNTEAFF.

This chain connects TRBV29-1 to TRBJ1-5, with D maybe TRBD1 (5 bases). This CDR3 spans 13 amino acids. The ends were cut back, 3 bases at V and 2 bases at J, with 8 bases in the middle. The germline gives CDR1 SQVTM, CDR2 ANQGSEA. CDR3 coding DNA: TGCAGCGTTGAGCAGGGAGGCAATCAGCCCCAGCATTTT. This sequence encodes CSVEQGGNQPQHF.

In this sample, this clone turned up a few times. V is TRBV4-1 and J is TRBJ2-7, with TRBD1 identical over 8 bases. This CDR3 has 15 residues. Unmatched junction bases numbered 6, after V lost 3 bases and J lost 2 bases. Germline CDR1 MGHRA, CDR2 YSYEKL. CDR3 coding DNA: TGCGCCAGCAGCCAGCCGGGACAGGCCCCCTACGAGCAGTACTTC. Residues: CASSQPGQAPYEQYF.

The sample holds a few counts of this clone. This rearrangement joins TRBV5-1 to TRBJ1-2, with 8 bases lining up with TRBD1. V lost 4 bases to trimming and J lost 4 bases; unmatched junction nucleotides: 6. Germline V gives CDR1 SGHRS, CDR2 YFSETQ. There are 14 residues in the CDR3. The CDR3 loop reads CASSQLTGVYGYTF. The CDR3 coding sequence is TGCGCCAGCAGCCAGCTGACAGGGGTCTATGGCTACACCTTC.

The chain links TRBV11-3 to TRBJ2-1; the D call may be TRBD1 or TRBD2 (5 bases each). This CDR3 comprises 14 residues. V lost 4 bases and J 8 bases, leaving 15 bases between the germline ends. The germline gives CDR1 SGHNT, CDR2 YENEEA. The CDR3 spells CASSYGDLGDEQFF. The DNA for the CDR3 is TGTGCCAGCAGCTACGGGGACCTAGGGGATGAGCAGTTCTTC.

V and J are TRBV7-6 and TRBJ1-1; D not certain. CDR3 length: 14 amino acids. The V end was cut by 1 base, the J end by 3 bases, with 9 bases between. The germline CDR1 and CDR2 sequences are SGHVS and FNYEAQ. For the CDR3, the DNA is TGTGCCAGCAGCTTAGAGGCAGCGGACACTGAAGCTTTCTTT. It yields the protein CASSLEAADTEAFF.